The next 27 T cell receptor beta chains were all read from a single sample in a study of cytomegalovirus exposure and HLA in healthy donors. Sequencing was performed with immunoSEQ multiplex PCR; in TCRdb, only in-frame clones are kept and a portion is missing. Seen here are approximately 200,000 clones, 75% to 95% observed once, and the top ten hold more than 0.85%. The sequencing input was PBMCs. Receptors were obtained from a young woman in good health and CMV-seronegative.

The chain links TRBV29-1 to TRBJ1-2, with 10 nucleotides matching TRBD1. Per the germline V gene, CDR1 is SQVTM and CDR2 is ANQGSEA. This CDR3 is built from 14 residues. V lost 4 bases to trimming and J lost 1 base; unmatched junction nucleotides: 3. The DNA of the CDR3 is TGCAGCGTTGGCGGACAGGGGGTTAACTATGGCTACACCTTC. The encoded protein is CSVGGQGVNYGYTF.

The chain carries TRBV29-1 and TRBJ2-3, with D maybe TRBD2 (5 bases). CDR1 is SQVTM and CDR2 is ANQGSEA in the germline V gene. The CDR3 is 12 residues long. V was trimmed by 8 bases and J by 2 bases, leaving 11 bases between them. The CDR3 here is CSFSGNTDTQYF. The CDR3 bases are TGCAGCTTCAGCGGTAACACAGATACGCAGTATTTT.

CDR3 amino acids: CASIPTGTVGDTQYF. CDR3 nucleotides: TGTGCCAGCATACCAACAGGGACCGTGGGAGATACGCAGTATTTT. V is TRBV7-9 and J is TRBJ2-3; a weak D match, TRBD1 (6 bases). V lost 7 bases and J 5 bases, leaving 19 bases between the germline ends. This CDR3 has 15 residues. Germline V gene sequence: CDR1 SEHNR, CDR2 FQNEAQ (reference sequence).

The chain combines TRBV13 with TRBJ1-3; the D is unclear. V shed 7 bases and J shed 0 bases, with 13 bases lying between them. Germline assignment: CDR1 PRHDT and CDR2 FYEKMQ (reference sequence). The CDR3 totals 15 residues. CDR3 residues: CASTPFQNSGNTIYF. The CDR3 coding sequence is TGTGCCAGCACCCCGTTCCAGAACTCTGGAAACACCATATATTTT. Looking up the rest from reference TRBV13 and TRBJ1-3 gives the full variable domain: AAGVIQSPRHLIKEKRETATLKCYPIPRHDTVYWYQQGPGQDPQFLISFYEKMQSDKGSIPDRFSAQQFSDYHSELNMSSLELGDSALYFCASTPFQNSGNTIYFGEGSWLTVV.

The chain employs TRBV4-2 and TRBJ1-1, with 8 nucleotides matching TRBD1. CDR1 and CDR2 (germline): LGHNA, YNFKEQ. This CDR3 comprises 17 residues. Trimming took 0 bases from V and 8 from J; bases not matched to a gene: 14. The CDR3: CASSQDQGSGQGREAFF. The DNA for the CDR3 is TGTGCCAGCAGCCAAGATCAGGGGAGTGGACAGGGAAGGGAAGCTTTCTTT.

The V gene is TRBV21-1, the J gene TRBJ2-1; the D call of TRBD2 is as the table states it, not checked on the DNA. TRBV21-1 has pseudogene status. CDR3 length equals 16 residues. The CDR3 region has the DNA TGTGCCAGCAGCAATAGCCCCAAACTACCAAACAATGAGCAGTTCTTC. Amino acids: CASSNSPKLPNNEQFF.

V gene TRBV6-6 combines with J gene TRBJ1-5; possibly TRBD1 for D (5 bases). The CDR3 spans 14 residues. Germline CDR1 is MNHNY and CDR2 is SVGAGI (reference sequence). Trimming removed 4 bases at V and 2 bases at J, with 9 bases between. The CDR3 loop is CASSFTGGNQPQHF. For the CDR3, the DNA is TGTGCCAGCAGTTTCACAGGTGGCAATCAGCCCCAGCATTTT.

V is TRBV5-1 and J is TRBJ2-5; D possibly corresponds to TRBD2 (6 bases). CDR3 length: 16 residues. Looked up from germline, CDR1 is SGHRS and CDR2 is YFSETQ. V was shortened by 2 bases and J by 1 base, with 15 bases between the two germline ends. The CDR3 DNA sequence: TGCGCCAGCAGCTTATGGGCTAGCGTACGCCAAGAGACCCAGTACTTC. Protein sequence: CASSLWASVRQETQYF. The full variable domain, completed using reference TRBV5-1 and TRBJ2-5, is KAGVTQTPRYLIKTRGQQVTLSCSPISGHRSVSWYQQTPGQGLQFLFEYFSETQRNKGNFPGRFSGRQFSNSRSEMNVSTLELGDSALYLCASSLWASVRQETQYFGPGTRLLVL.

V is TRBV6-4 and J is TRBJ1-3; 9 nucleotides match TRBD1. Looked up from germline, CDR1 is MRHNA and CDR2 is SNTAGT. This CDR3 region has 15 residues. Germline trimming cut 5 bases from V and 2 bases from J; bases unmatched to any gene: 4. The CDR3, as DNA: TGTGCCAGCAGTCGGGACAGGGAGGCTGGAAACACCATATATTTT. Residues: CASSRDREAGNTIYF.

The genes are TRBV4-1 and TRBJ1-1; D not certain. The CDR3 has 13 residues. Trimming stripped 5 bases from V and 6 bases from J, with 13 bases between. Germline-derived CDR1 and CDR2 are MGHRA and YSYEKL. CDR3 sequence: CASSRLYPSEAFF. In DNA form, the CDR3 reads TGCGCCAGCAGCAGACTATACCCGTCTGAAGCTTTCTTT.

The DNA of the CDR3 is TGTGCCAGTAGTGCTAGACAGGGAAAAGGGTTTGACGCTTTCTTT. Its protein is CASSARQGKGFDAFF. The chain recombines TRBV19 with TRBJ1-1; 7 bases line up with TRBD1. The CDR3 covers 15 residues. The V gene's germline CDR1 is LNHDA and CDR2 SQIVND (reference sequence). Trimming at V came to 5 bases and at J to 11 bases, leaving 17 bases not matched to a gene.

The chain recombines TRBV2 with TRBJ2-7; 9 bases fit TRBD2. Losses at the gene ends were 0 bases for V and 7 bases for J; bases not matched to a gene: 19. The CDR3 covers 19 residues. Looked up from germline, CDR1 is SNHLY and CDR2 is FYNNEI. The CDR3 bases are TGTGCCAGCAGTGAAGCACTACTGATTTGGCGGGAGGGCCTAGGGGAGCAGTACTTC. This sequence encodes CASSEALLIWREGLGEQYF. The full variable domain, with the rest looked up from reference TRBV2 and TRBJ2-7, is EPEVTQTPSHQVTQMGQEVILRCVPISNHLYFYWYRQILGQKVEFLVSFYNNEISEKSEIFDDQFSVERPDGSNFTLKIRSTKLEDSAMYFCASSEALLIWREGLGEQYFGPGTRLTVT.

The chain has TRBV30 and TRBJ2-2; no reliable D call. The CDR3 has 14 amino acids. The V gene lost 4 bases and the J gene lost 0 bases, with 9 bases spanning the gap. Germline assignment: CDR1 GTSNPN and CDR2 SVGIG (reference sequence). CDR3 protein: CAWTWLANTGELFF. CDR3 nucleotide sequence: TGTGCCTGGACCTGGCTGGCGAACACCGGGGAGCTGTTTTTT.

The rearrangement joins TRBV5-1 to TRBJ2-7, with a weak D call TRBD2 (6 bases). CDR3 length: 15 amino acids. From germline, CDR1 is SGHRS and CDR2 YFSETQ. The germline V and J ends were trimmed by 6 bases and 6 bases, with 22 bases remaining between them. The CDR3 DNA follows: TGCGCCAGCAACGGCAGGGAATGGGACTCAGGCGAGCAGTACTTC. Translated: CASNGREWDSGEQYF.

Here the CDR3 DNA reads TGCGCCAGCAGCTCTCTCGAGAGCAACTGGGGCTCCGGAAACACCATATATTTT. It translates to CASSSLESNWGSGNTIYF. The V gene is TRBV5-1, the J gene TRBJ1-3; D perhaps matches TRBD1 (5 bases). Germline CDR1 is SGHRS and CDR2 is YFSETQ. This CDR3 comprises 18 residues. The V end lost 3 bases, the J end lost 4 bases, and 23 bases lay between the germline ends. The entire variable domain, with the rest obtained from reference TRBV5-1 and TRBJ1-3, is as follows: KAGVTQTPRYLIKTRGQQVTLSCSPISGHRSVSWYQQTPGQGLQFLFEYFSETQRNKGNFPGRFSGRQFSNSRSEMNVSTLELGDSALYLCASSSLESNWGSGNTIYFGEGSWLTVV.

The chain is built from TRBV18 and TRBJ1-3, with 7 bases fitting TRBD1. From germline, CDR1 is KGHSH and CDR2 LQKENI. After removal of 3 bases from V and 0 bases from J, the junction contained 8 bases not matched to a gene. The CDR3 sequence is 17 residues long. Here the CDR3 DNA reads TGTGCCAGCTCACCCCTACAGGGGACCAACTCTGGAAACACCATATATTTT. Translation gives CASSPLQGTNSGNTIYF.

The chain links TRBV21-1 to TRBJ2-7; no check of the table's D call, TRBD1, against the DNA was made. TRBV21-1 is flagged as a pseudogene. The CDR3 runs 15 residues. The CDR3 is CASSLEGVTIGEQYF. In DNA form, the CDR3 reads TGTGCCAGCAGCCTCGAGGGGGTCACCATCGGGGAGCAGTACTTC.

V and J are TRBV28 and TRBJ2-1, with TRBD2 matching over 8 bases. After removal of 7 bases from V and 4 bases from J, the junction contained 9 bases not matched to a gene. CDR1 is MDHEN and CDR2 is SYDVKM in the germline V gene. The CDR3 is 15 residues long. The CDR3 nucleotides are TGTGCCAGCACTCAAAGCGGGAGACCTTACAATGAGCAGTTCTTC. Residues: CASTQSGRPYNEQFF.

The V gene is TRBV5-1, the J gene TRBJ2-7; tentative D call: TRBD1 (7 bases). Germline V CDR1 and CDR2: SGHRS, YFSETQ. The CDR3 covers 17 residues. The germline V and J ends were trimmed by 5 bases and 5 bases, with 26 bases remaining between them. CDR3 residues: CASSPGGTDIRGNEQYF. As DNA, the CDR3 is TGCGCCAGCAGTCCAGGCGGGACAGATATCCGAGGGAACGAGCAGTACTTC. The complete variable domain, with remaining parts taken from reference TRBV5-1 and TRBJ2-7, reads KAGVTQTPRYLIKTRGQQVTLSCSPISGHRSVSWYQQTPGQGLQFLFEYFSETQRNKGNFPGRFSGRQFSNSRSEMNVSTLELGDSALYLCASSPGGTDIRGNEQYFGPGTRLTVT.

The V and J genes are TRBV11-2 and TRBJ2-7, with D possibly TRBD1 on 5 matching bases. Looked up from germline, CDR1 is SGHAT and CDR2 is FQNNGV. CDR3 length equals 14 residues. Trimming removed 5 bases from V and 7 bases from J, with 18 bases in between. The CDR3 loop reads CASSVQGPTGEQYF. In DNA form, the CDR3 reads TGTGCCAGCAGCGTTCAGGGTCCTACGGGTGAGCAGTACTTC.

With regard to this clone: At the DNA level, this CDR3 is encoded by other sequences in the same sample as well. This chain uses TRBV6-5 with TRBJ1-1; D might be TRBD1 (6 bases). This CDR3 comprises 14 residues. The V end lost 0 bases, the J end lost 5 bases, and 10 bases lay between the germline ends. Germline lookup yields CDR1 MNHEY and CDR2 SVGAGI. In DNA, the CDR3 is TGTGCCAGCAGTTACTCGGGAGGGGGGACTGAAGCTTTCTTT. Encoded protein: CASSYSGGGTEAFF.

This chain joins TRBV28 and TRBJ2-1, with 10 bases identical to TRBD2. There are 17 residues in the CDR3. J lost 2 bases, V lost 5 bases, and 9 bases had no gene match. Per the germline V gene, CDR1 is MDHEN and CDR2 is SYDVKM. The CDR3 nucleotides are TGTGCCAGCAGTCCGCAACTAGCGGGGCCCCCCTACAATGAGCAGTTCTTC. It translates to CASSPQLAGPPYNEQFF.

V gene TRBV29-1 combines with J gene TRBJ1-2; TRBD1 matches at 7 bases. CDR3 length: 12 amino acids. V gave up 5 bases and J gave up 6 bases; unmatched junction bases: 6. Germline lookup yields CDR1 SQVTM and CDR2 ANQGSEA. Here the CDR3 reads CSVSTGEDGYTF. The DNA for the CDR3 is TGCAGCGTTTCCACAGGGGAGGATGGCTACACCTTC. The complete variable domain, with remaining parts taken from reference TRBV29-1 and TRBJ1-2, reads SAVISQKPSRDICQRGTSLTIQCQVDSQVTMMFWYRQQPGQSLTLIATANQGSEATYESGFVIDKFPISRPNLTFSTLTVSNMSPEDSSIYLCSVSTGEDGYTFGSGTRLTVV.

The J gene is TRBJ2-1, the V gene TRBV6-6; 8 bases agree with TRBD2. The CDR3 covers 14 residues. CDR1 and CDR2 (germline): MNHNY, SVGAGI (reference sequence). V lost 0 bases to trimming and J lost 7 bases; unmatched junction nucleotides: 2. CDR3 region: CASSYSPGGNEQFF. CDR3 sequence (DNA): TGTGCCAGCAGTTACTCTCCGGGGGGGAATGAGCAGTTCTTC.

The V and J genes are TRBV7-9 and TRBJ1-1; 11 bases align to TRBD1. The V segment lost 2 bases and the J segment 5 bases; nucleotides outside the gene matches: 13. Germline-derived CDR1 and CDR2 are SEHNR and FQNEAQ (reference sequence). This CDR3 is 18 amino acids long. This chain's CDR3 is CASSLTPAGQGARTEAFF. The CDR3, as DNA: TGTGCCAGCAGCTTAACACCGGCAGGACAGGGGGCGCGAACTGAAGCTTTCTTT.

V is TRBV29-1 and J is TRBJ1-2, with 7 bases that match TRBD1. CDR1 is SQVTM, CDR2 ANQGSEA, per germline. With V trimmed by 4 bases and J by 3 bases, 26 bases remained unmatched. The CDR3 runs to 20 residues. CDR3 nucleotide sequence: TGCAGCGTTGGTCGGGACAGCAACGGGCAGGGAGAAAAGATACACTATGGCTACACCTTC. Its translation is CSVGRDSNGQGEKIHYGYTF.

This rearrangement joins TRBV30 to TRBJ2-1; TRBD1 aligns across 7 bases. CDR1 and CDR2 (germline): GTSNPN, SVGIG (reference sequence). This CDR3 is built from 14 residues. With V trimmed by 5 bases and J by 3 bases, 7 bases remained unmatched. The CDR3 DNA reads TGTGCCTGGGGAACGGGACAGCTCTACAATGAGCAGTTCTTC. Translated: CAWGTGQLYNEQFF.